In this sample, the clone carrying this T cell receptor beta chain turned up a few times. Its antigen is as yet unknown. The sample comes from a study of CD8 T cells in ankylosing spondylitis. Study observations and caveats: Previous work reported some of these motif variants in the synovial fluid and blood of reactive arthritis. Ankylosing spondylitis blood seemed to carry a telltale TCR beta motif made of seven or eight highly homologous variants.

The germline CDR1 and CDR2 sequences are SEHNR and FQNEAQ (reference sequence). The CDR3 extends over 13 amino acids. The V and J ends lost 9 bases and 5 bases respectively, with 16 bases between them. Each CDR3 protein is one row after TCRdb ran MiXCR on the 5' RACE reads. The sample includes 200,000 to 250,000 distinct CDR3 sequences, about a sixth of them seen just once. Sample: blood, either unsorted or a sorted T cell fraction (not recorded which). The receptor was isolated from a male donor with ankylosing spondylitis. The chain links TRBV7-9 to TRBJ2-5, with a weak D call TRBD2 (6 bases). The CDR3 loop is CASRDSGWETQYF. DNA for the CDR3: TGTGCCAGTAGGGACTCCGGGTGGGAGACCCAGTACTTC.